The present T cell receptor (beta chain) was sequenced within a study of Graves' ophthalmopathy and Graves' hyperthyroidism. Study-wide results and limits: Most thyroid-expanded clonotypes exceeding 0.001 frequency were also found in blood.

This clonotype was seen many times. Antigen unknown. The sequenced template was RNA, covering the TCR beta CDR3 region. RT-PCR with HTBI primers came first, then second-round multiplex PCR. TCRdb redid the calling of the multiplex PCR reads with MiXCR, one entry per CDR3 protein. This table has roughly 600,000 distinct CDR3 sequences, 35% to 45% appearing once. Germline V gene sequence: CDR1 SQVTM, CDR2 ANQGSEA. V was clipped by 5 bases and J by 3 bases; unmatched bases: 3. CDR3 size: 12 residues. The chain couples TRBV29-1 to TRBJ1-2; 7 nucleotides agree with TRBD1. This TCR derives from an adult man with Graves' hyperthyroidism. Material for sequencing was peripheral blood or thyroid tissue (not recorded which). This CDR3 is CSVYDRDYGYTF. DNA of the CDR3: TGCAGCGTTTATGACAGGGACTATGGCTACACCTTC. The full variable domain, with the rest looked up from reference TRBV29-1 and TRBJ1-2, is SAVISQKPSRDICQRGTSLTIQCQVDSQVTMMFWYRQQPGQSLTLIATANQGSEATYESGFVIDKFPISRPNLTFSTLTVSNMSPEDSSIYLCSVYDRDYGYTFGSGTRLTVV.